A selection of T cell receptor beta chains follows, all from one sample in a study of T cell clones after liver transplantation. Clones were read by immunoSEQ multiplex PCR, and TCRdb kept only the in-frame ones, dropping some. Counted here are tens of thousands of clones, about 88% occurring once; the ten biggest clones make up about 8.1%. The sample in question was CD4+ T cells from blood, obtained before liver transplant. These receptors all come from a human donor who received a liver transplant. CDR3s include the opening cysteine and the closing phenylalanine or tryptophan. The D gene is left open where the match is weak. Size tells how often a clone was seen (once, few, many) or the class of an expanded clone, and some rows leave it out.

j_call: TRBJ2-5
clone_size: -
v_call: TRBV5-6
cdr3_length: 13
d_call: -
cdr3_nt: TGTGCCAGCAGCTTGGCCCGACTGGGGGCCCAGTACTTC
cdr3_aa: CASSLARLGAQYF

j_call: TRBJ2-1
clone_size: -
v_call: TRBV14
cdr3_length: 13
d_call: -
cdr3_nt: TGTGCCAGCAGCCAAGGGTTACGCACTGAGCAGTTCTTC
cdr3_aa: CASSQGLRTEQFF

j_call: TRBJ2-7
clone_size: -
v_call: TRBV7-2
cdr3_length: 13
d_call: -
cdr3_nt: TGTGCCAGCAGCTTAGCTAGCGTCTACGAGCAGTACTTC
cdr3_aa: CASSLASVYEQYF

j_call: TRBJ2-3
clone_size: -
v_call: TRBV25-1
cdr3_length: 14
d_call: TRBD1
cdr3_nt: TGTGCCAGCAGTGAGGGACAGAGCACAGATACGCAGTATTTT
cdr3_aa: CASSEGQSTDTQYF

j_call: TRBJ1-2
clone_size: few
v_call: TRBV4-2
cdr3_length: 15
d_call: -
cdr3_nt: TGTGCCAGCAGCCAAGATAGACAGTCCTTCTATGGCTACACCTTC
cdr3_aa: CASSQDRQSFYGYTF

j_call: TRBJ1-1
clone_size: -
v_call: TRBV29-1
cdr3_length: 13
d_call: -
cdr3_nt: TGCAGCGTTGGGCGGGGGCAGAACACTGAAGCTTTCTTT
cdr3_aa: CSVGRGQNTEAFF

j_call: TRBJ2-5
clone_size: -
v_call: TRBV10-3
cdr3_length: 11
d_call: -
cdr3_nt: TGTGCCATCAGTCAGGAAGAGACCCAGTACTTC
cdr3_aa: CAISQEETQYF

j_call: TRBJ2-3
clone_size: -
v_call: TRBV27
cdr3_length: 15
d_call: -
cdr3_nt: TGTGCCAGCAGTGGGGGATTATTAGCCACAGATACGCAGTATTTT
cdr3_aa: CASSGGLLATDTQYF

j_call: TRBJ1-5
clone_size: -
v_call: TRBV4-3
cdr3_length: 16
d_call: -
cdr3_nt: TGCGCCAGCAGCCAAGAGGACGGTAAGGATAATCAGCCCCAGCATTTT
cdr3_aa: CASSQEDGKDNQPQHF

j_call: TRBJ2-7
clone_size: -
v_call: TRBV5-6
cdr3_length: 13
d_call: -
cdr3_nt: TGTGCCAGCAGCTTGTTTGGAGGTAACGAGCAGTACTTC
cdr3_aa: CASSLFGGNEQYF

j_call: TRBJ1-4
clone_size: -
v_call: TRBV6-1
cdr3_length: 15
d_call: TRBD1
cdr3_nt: TGTGCCAGCAAATCGGGACAGTCCATTAATGAAAAACTGTTTTTT
cdr3_aa: CASKSGQSINEKLFF

j_call: TRBJ1-1
clone_size: -
v_call: TRBV6-1
cdr3_length: 13
d_call: -
cdr3_nt: TGTGCCAGCAGTGAACAGAGGAACACTGAAGCTTTCTTT
cdr3_aa: CASSEQRNTEAFF

j_call: TRBJ1-5
clone_size: -
v_call: TRBV19
cdr3_length: 15
d_call: -
cdr3_nt: TGTGCCAGTAGTATTCGGACAGTTAGCAATCAGCCCCAGCATTTT
cdr3_aa: CASSIRTVSNQPQHF

j_call: TRBJ2-1
clone_size: -
v_call: TRBV19
cdr3_length: 15
d_call: TRBD1
cdr3_nt: TGTGCCAGTAGCCCAGCAGGGGGCGCTTCCTATGAGCAGTTCTTC
cdr3_aa: CASSPAGGASYEQFF

j_call: TRBJ1-5
clone_size: -
v_call: TRBV18
cdr3_length: 13
d_call: -
cdr3_nt: TGTGCCAGCTCACCCGGCAGCAATCAGCCCCAGCATTTT
cdr3_aa: CASSPGSNQPQHF

j_call: TRBJ2-3
clone_size: -
v_call: TRBV19
cdr3_length: 12
d_call: -
cdr3_nt: TGTGCCAGTAGTCCAAGCGTAGATACGCAGTATTTT
cdr3_aa: CASSPSVDTQYF

j_call: TRBJ2-3
clone_size: -
v_call: TRBV5-1
cdr3_length: 16
d_call: TRBD2
cdr3_nt: TGCGCCAGCAGCACCGCGGGGGGGCCATCGGCAGATACGCAGTATTTT
cdr3_aa: CASSTAGGPSADTQYF